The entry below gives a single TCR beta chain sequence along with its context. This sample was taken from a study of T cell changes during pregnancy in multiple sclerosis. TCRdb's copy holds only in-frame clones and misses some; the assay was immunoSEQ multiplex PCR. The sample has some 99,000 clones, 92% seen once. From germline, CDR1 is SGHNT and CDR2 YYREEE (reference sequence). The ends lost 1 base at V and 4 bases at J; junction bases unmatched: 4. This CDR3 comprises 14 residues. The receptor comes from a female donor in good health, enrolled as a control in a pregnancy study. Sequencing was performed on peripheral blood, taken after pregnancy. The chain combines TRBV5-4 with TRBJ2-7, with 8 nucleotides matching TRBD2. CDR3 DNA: TGTGCCAGCAGCTTGCTCGGGAGGGATTACGAGCAGTACTTC. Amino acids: CASSLLGRDYEQYF.